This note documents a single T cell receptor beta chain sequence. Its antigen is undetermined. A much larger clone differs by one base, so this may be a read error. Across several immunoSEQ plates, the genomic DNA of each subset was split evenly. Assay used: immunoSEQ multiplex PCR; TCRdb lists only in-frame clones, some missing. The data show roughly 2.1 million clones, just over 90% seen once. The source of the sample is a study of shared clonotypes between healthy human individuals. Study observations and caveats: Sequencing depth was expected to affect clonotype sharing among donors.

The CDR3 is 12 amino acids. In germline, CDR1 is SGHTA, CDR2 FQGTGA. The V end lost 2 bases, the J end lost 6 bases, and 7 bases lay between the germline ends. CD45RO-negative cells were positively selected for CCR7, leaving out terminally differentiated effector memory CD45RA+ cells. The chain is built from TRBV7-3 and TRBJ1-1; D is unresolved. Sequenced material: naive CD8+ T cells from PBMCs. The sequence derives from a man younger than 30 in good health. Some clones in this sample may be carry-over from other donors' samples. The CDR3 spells CASSLGRAEAFF. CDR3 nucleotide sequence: TGTGCCAGCAGCTTAGGGCGAGCTGAAGCTTTCTTT.